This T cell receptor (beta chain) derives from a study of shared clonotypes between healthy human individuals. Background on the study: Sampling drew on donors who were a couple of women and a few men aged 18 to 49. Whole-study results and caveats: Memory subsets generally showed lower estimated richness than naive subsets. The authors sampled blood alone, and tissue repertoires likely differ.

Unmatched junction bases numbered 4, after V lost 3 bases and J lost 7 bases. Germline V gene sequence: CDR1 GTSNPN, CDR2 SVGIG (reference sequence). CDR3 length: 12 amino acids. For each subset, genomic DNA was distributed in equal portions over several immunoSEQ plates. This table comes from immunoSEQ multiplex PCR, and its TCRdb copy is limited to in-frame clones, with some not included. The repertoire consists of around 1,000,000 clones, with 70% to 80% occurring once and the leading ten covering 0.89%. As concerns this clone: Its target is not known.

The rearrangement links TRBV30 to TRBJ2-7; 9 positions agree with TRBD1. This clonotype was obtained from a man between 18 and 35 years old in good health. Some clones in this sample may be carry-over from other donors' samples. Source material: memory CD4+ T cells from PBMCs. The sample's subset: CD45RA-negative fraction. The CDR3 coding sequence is TGTGCCTGGAGCACAGGGGGCCGGGAGCAGTACTTC. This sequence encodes CAWSTGGREQYF.